This T cell receptor (beta chain) is from a study of spatial heterogeneity in lung cancer. Worth noting for this clonotype: Its antigen is unidentified.

Study-level findings and limits: Higher tumor mutation counts went along with higher counts of expanded intratumoral alpha and beta TCRs.

Time point meaning: sample taken at primary tumor resection. Looked up from germline, CDR1 is SGHKS and CDR2 is YYEKEE (reference sequence). Trimming took off 0 bases at V and 4 bases at J, with 10 bases between the two ends. This CDR3 region has 14 residues. One entry per CDR3 protein results from TCRdb running MiXCR on the 5' RACE reads. The sample holds approximately 2,900 distinct CDR3 sequences, approximately 12% seen once. The sequences come from lung tumor tissue, collected at surgery. The V and J genes are TRBV5-5 and TRBJ2-5, with D hard to call. The TCR comes from a male donor with early-stage non-small cell lung cancer. The CDR3 loop is CASSLVAGLETQYF. For the CDR3, the DNA is TGTGCCAGCAGCTTGGTGGCTGGATTAGAGACCCAGTACTTC.